These T cell receptor beta chains were read from a single sample in a study of OX40 agonist ivuxolimab in advanced cancers. Here immunoSEQ multiplex PCR was the method, and the copy in TCRdb shows in-frame clones only, minus some. The table lists about 27,000 clones, 86% of them singletons. The specimen was CD4+ or CD8+ T cells sorted from blood, collected in a trial of the OX40 agonist ivuxolimab. The receptors come from an adult with an advanced solid tumor such as melanoma, head and neck, liver or kidney cancer. Both conserved end residues are part of each CDR3. Fields, in order: J gene, D gene, V gene, clone size, CDR3 protein, CDR3 DNA. The D gene is left open where the match is weak. Size is omitted from some rows. Given values are once, few, many or a class for expanded clones.

>TRBJ2-7|NA|TRBV19|NA
CASSTRTALRAGQYF
TGTGCCAGTAGTACCAGGACAGCCCTACGAGCCGGGCAGTACTTC
>TRBJ2-2|NA|TRBV27|NA
CASSLGQTTYTGELFF
TGTGCCAGCAGTTTAGGGCAGACGACCTACACCGGGGAGCTGTTTTTT
>TRBJ1-1|TRBD1|TRBV25-1|NA
CASSEYMQGASGTEAFF
TGTGCCAGCAGTGAATATATGCAGGGGGCCTCAGGCACTGAAGCTTTCTTT
>TRBJ2-7|TRBD2|TRBV28|NA
CASLPTSGVYEQYF
TGTGCCAGCCTACCGACTAGCGGGGTCTACGAGCAGTACTTC
>TRBJ1-6|NA|TRBV7-6|NA
CASSFDRDYSPLHF
TGTGCCAGCAGCTTTGATAGGGACTATTCACCCCTCCACTTT
>TRBJ1-1|TRBD1|TRBV13|NA
CASSIRTGEKNTEAFF
TGTGCCAGCAGCATTCGGACAGGGGAAAAGAACACTGAAGCTTTCTTT
>TRBJ1-1|NA|TRBV29-1|NA
CSVATGRGVTEAFF
TGCAGCGTTGCTACAGGGAGGGGGGTCACTGAAGCTTTCTTT
>TRBJ1-1|NA|TRBV27|NA
CASSLNDGANTEAFF
TGTGCCAGCAGTTTGAATGACGGAGCCAACACTGAAGCTTTCTTT
>TRBJ2-7|NA|TRBV6-6|NA
CASRDPYEQYF
TGTGCCAGCAGGGATCCCTACGAGCAGTACTTC
>TRBJ2-1|NA|TRBV27|NA
CASSLYVTGDNEQFF
TGTGCCAGCAGTTTATACGTGACAGGCGACAATGAGCAGTTCTTC
>TRBJ1-1|TRBD1|TRBV30|NA
CAWRDRGLTEAFF
TGTGCCTGGAGAGACAGGGGCCTCACTGAAGCTTTCTTT
>TRBJ2-1|NA|TRBV28|NA
CASSSTRLEYNEQFF
TGTGCCAGCAGTTCGACGAGACTAGAATACAATGAGCAGTTCTTC
>TRBJ2-1|TRBD2|TRBV27|NA
CASSSGLAGRNEQFF
TGTGCCAGCAGTTCGGGACTAGCGGGAAGGAATGAGCAGTTCTTC
>TRBJ2-7|NA|TRBV5-6|NA
CASSLSLQGPYEQYF
TGTGCCAGCAGCTTGAGTCTTCAGGGTCCCTACGAGCAGTACTTC
>TRBJ2-6|TRBD1|TRBV5-8|NA
CASSEGQVPSGANVLTF
TGTGCCAGCAGCGAGGGACAGGTTCCCTCTGGGGCCAACGTCCTGACTTTC
>TRBJ1-4|NA|TRBV14|NA
CASSHIRDIHEKLFF
TGTGCCAGCAGCCACATCCGGGACATCCATGAAAAACTGTTTTTT
>TRBJ2-5|NA|TRBV7-9|NA
CASSTELQVQETQYF
TGTGCCAGCAGCACAGAGTTACAGGTACAAGAGACCCAGTACTTC
>TRBJ2-7|NA|TRBV27|NA
CARSKGWDPSGDSYEQYF
TGTGCCAGGAGTAAGGGGTGGGACCCGAGCGGAGACTCCTACGAGCAGTACTTC
>TRBJ2-1|TRBD2|TRBV5-6|NA
CASSLGTSGSDHNEQFF
TGTGCCAGCAGCTTGGGGACTAGCGGGAGCGATCACAATGAGCAGTTCTTC
>TRBJ2-5|NA|TRBV7-6|NA
CASSIGGETQYF
TGTGCCAGCAGCATCGGAGGGGAGACCCAGTACTTC
>TRBJ1-2|NA|TRBV7-9|once
CASIPLTLRDGSIGYTF
TGTGCCAGCATCCCGCTAACCCTCCGGGACGGCTCGATTGGCTACACCTTC
>TRBJ2-1|NA|TRBV9|medium-sized
CASSVASVDYEQFF
TGTGCCAGCAGCGTAGCCAGCGTAGATTATGAGCAGTTCTTC
>TRBJ2-5|NA|TRBV7-6|once
CASSVSLLRETQYF
TGTGCCAGCAGCGTCTCCTTACTAAGAGAGACCCAGTACTTC
>TRBJ2-1|TRBD2|TRBV5-4|NA
CASSLVRTSGSDHNEQFF
TGTGCCAGCAGCTTGGTCCGGACTAGCGGGAGCGATCACAATGAGCAGTTCTTC
>TRBJ2-7|TRBD1|TRBV7-8|once
CASSLDGTDYEQYF
TGTGCCAGCAGCTTAGACGGGACAGACTACGAGCAGTACTTC
>TRBJ2-3|TRBD2|TRBV7-6|NA
CASSPGLAGPDTQYF
TGTGCCAGCAGCCCCGGTCTAGCGGGACCAGATACGCAGTATTTT
>TRBJ2-7|NA|TRBV9|NA
CASSGGAAYEQYF
TGTGCCAGCAGCGGGGGGGCCGCCTACGAGCAGTACTTC
>TRBJ2-7|NA|TRBV27|NA
CASSLAQAYEQYF
TGTGCCAGCAGTTTAGCTCAGGCCTACGAGCAGTACTTC
>TRBJ2-1|NA|TRBV9|NA
CASSGPRYEQFF
TGTGCCAGCAGCGGTCCCCGGTATGAGCAGTTCTTC
>TRBJ2-1|NA|TRBV7-9|NA
CASRPTEYNEQFF
TGTGCCAGCAGACCCACAGAGTACAATGAGCAGTTCTTC
>TRBJ1-3|NA|TRBV27|NA
CASRKGPGNTIYF
TGTGCCAGCAGAAAGGGGCCAGGAAACACCATATATTTT
>TRBJ2-1|NA|TRBV14|NA
CASSQGLWGFNEQFF
TGTGCCAGCAGCCAAGGACTGTGGGGCTTTAATGAGCAGTTCTTC
>TRBJ2-1|NA|TRBV6-5|NA
CASSALPGNEQFF
TGTGCCAGCAGTGCCCTCCCGGGCAATGAGCAGTTCTTC
>TRBJ1-1|TRBD1|TRBV27|NA
CASQGGGTEAFF
TGTGCCAGTCAGGGGGGGGGCACTGAAGCTTTCTTT
>TRBJ2-3|TRBD1|TRBV13|few
CASSQDREADTQYF
TGTGCCAGCAGCCAGGACAGGGAGGCAGATACGCAGTATTTT
>TRBJ2-3|TRBD2|TRBV28|NA
CASSLTSGTDTQYF
TGTGCCAGCAGTTTAACTAGCGGCACAGATACGCAGTATTTT
>TRBJ2-5|TRBD2|TRBV10-3|NA
CAISEAGGEETQYF
TGTGCCATCAGTGAGGCGGGAGGCGAAGAGACCCAGTACTTC
>TRBJ2-1|TRBD2|TRBV6-5|few
CASSRRESYNEQFF
TGTGCCAGCAGTAGGCGGGAGTCCTACAATGAGCAGTTCTTC
>TRBJ2-7|NA|TRBV7-7|once
CASSLGIGPSYEQYF
TGTGCTAGCAGCTTAGGAATAGGGCCATCCTACGAGCAGTACTTC
>TRBJ2-1|NA|TRBV4-1|NA
CASSQTLVGVNNEQFF
TGCGCCAGCAGCCAGACTCTAGTGGGTGTTAACAATGAGCAGTTCTTC
>TRBJ1-1|NA|TRBV6-6|NA
CASSHGLNTEAFF
TGTGCCAGCAGTCATGGACTAAACACTGAAGCTTTCTTT
>TRBJ1-2|TRBD1|TRBV7-3|once
CASSLNPWQGVNYGYTF
TGTGCCAGCAGCTTAAACCCCTGGCAGGGGGTTAACTATGGCTACACCTTC
>TRBJ2-7|NA|TRBV6-1|NA
CASSSPSSSTYEQYF
TGTGCCAGCAGTTCCCCTAGCTCCTCTACCTACGAGCAGTACTTC
>TRBJ2-5|NA|TRBV7-9|NA
CAGTSEAGTQYF
TGTGCCGGGACCTCGGAGGCCGGAACCCAGTACTTC
>TRBJ2-1|NA|TRBV7-9|NA
CASSLGSYREQYNEQFF
TGTGCCAGCAGCTTAGGTTCCTACAGGGAACAATACAATGAGCAGTTCTTC
>TRBJ2-5|NA|TRBV21-1|NA
CAAAGGEKETQYF
TGTGCCGCCGCTGGCGGGGAAAAAGAGACCCAGTACTTC